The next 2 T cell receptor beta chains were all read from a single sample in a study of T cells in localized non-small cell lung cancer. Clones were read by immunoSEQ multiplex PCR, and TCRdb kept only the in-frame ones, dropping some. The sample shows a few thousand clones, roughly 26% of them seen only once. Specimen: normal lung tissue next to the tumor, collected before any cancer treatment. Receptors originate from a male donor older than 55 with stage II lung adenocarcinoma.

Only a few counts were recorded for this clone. CDR3 coding DNA: TGTGCCAGCAGCTCGGGACAGGGCGCCTCCAATGAGCAGTTCTTC. As protein: CASSSGQGASNEQFF. The rearrangement links TRBV11-3 to TRBJ2-1; 9 bases line up with TRBD1. J gave up 6 bases and V 4 bases, and 7 bases lay outside the gene matches. CDR3 length equals 15 residues. The germline V gene encodes CDR1 SGHNT and CDR2 YENEEA.

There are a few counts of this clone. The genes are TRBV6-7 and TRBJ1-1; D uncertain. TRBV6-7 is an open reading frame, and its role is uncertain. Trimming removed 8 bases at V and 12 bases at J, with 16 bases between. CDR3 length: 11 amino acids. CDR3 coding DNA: TGTGCCAGCTCTCCCGTCACGAACTCTTTCTTT. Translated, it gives CASSPVTNSFF.